Sequencing of this T cell receptor (beta chain) was carried out in a study of CD8+ T cells in alopecia areata. Regarding treatment: oral pan-JAK inhibitor, 5-10 mg twice daily. The study team obtained lesional scalp punch biopsies and peripheral blood from alopecia areata patients. RNA was isolated and reverse transcribed to cDNA, the sequencing template. The repertoire was sequenced with immunoSEQ multiplex PCR; TCRdb's copy has only in-frame clones and lacks some. The sample has under 20,000 clones, just under 60% seen once. This CDR3 has 15 residues. V shed 0 bases and J shed 9 bases, with 15 bases lying between them. Per the germline V gene, CDR1 is LGHNA and CDR2 is YSLEER. This clone was found once.

V usage is TRBV4-3 and J usage is TRBJ1-3, with D unclear. This clonotype originated in a human donor with alopecia areata. The source was skin, collected at week 4, from a patient treated with tofacitinib. For the CDR3, the DNA is TGCGCCAGCAGCCAAGACTGGCAAGGGAGTACCACCATATATTTT. This encodes CASSQDWQGSTTIYF.